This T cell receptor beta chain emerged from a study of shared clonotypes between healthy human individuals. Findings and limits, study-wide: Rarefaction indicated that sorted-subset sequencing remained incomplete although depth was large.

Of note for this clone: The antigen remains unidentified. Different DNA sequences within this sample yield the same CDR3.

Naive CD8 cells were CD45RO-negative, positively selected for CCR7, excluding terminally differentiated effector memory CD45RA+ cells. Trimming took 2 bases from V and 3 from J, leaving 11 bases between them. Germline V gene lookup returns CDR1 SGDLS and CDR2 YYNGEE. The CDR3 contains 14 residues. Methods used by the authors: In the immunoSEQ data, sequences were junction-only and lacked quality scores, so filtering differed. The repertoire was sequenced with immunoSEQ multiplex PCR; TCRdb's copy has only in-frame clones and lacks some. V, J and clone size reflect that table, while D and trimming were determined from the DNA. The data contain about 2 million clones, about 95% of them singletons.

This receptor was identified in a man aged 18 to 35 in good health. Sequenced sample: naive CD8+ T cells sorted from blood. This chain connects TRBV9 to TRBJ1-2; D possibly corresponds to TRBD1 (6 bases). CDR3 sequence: CASSVGGEDYGYTF. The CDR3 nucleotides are TGTGCCAGCAGCGTGGGGGGCGAAGACTATGGCTACACCTTC.